This is a list of T cell receptor beta chains from one sample in a study of blood T cell repertoires in COVID-19. Only in-frame clones appear in the TCRdb table, and some are missing; sequencing was by immunoSEQ multiplex PCR. Among 150,000 to 250,000 clones listed, around 94% were seen once. The specimen sequenced was peripheral blood. Receptors were obtained from a man aged 30 to 45 with COVID-19, enrolled during active disease. The CDR3 runs from the conserved cysteine through the conserved F or W. D genes are given only for firm matches. Rows give clone size only sometimes, using once, few, many, or a class for an expanded clone.

J gene | clone size | V gene | D gene | CDR3 DNA | CDR3 protein
TRBJ2-1 | . | TRBV5-4 | . | TGTGCCAGCAGCTTACAGGGGGGGCACAATGAGCAGTTCTTC | CASSLQGGHNEQFF
TRBJ2-5 | . | TRBV7-9 | TRBD2 | TGTGCCAGCAGCTTAAGGCGGGGGGTACAAGAGACCCAGTACTTC | CASSLRRGVQETQYF
TRBJ2-7 | . | TRBV28 | . | TGTGCCAGCCGCCGAGGCAGGGGATTTTCCTACGAGCAGTACTTC | CASRRGRGFSYEQYF
TRBJ1-6 | . | TRBV6-1 | . | TGTGCCAGCAGTGACCATCGGAATTCACCCCTCCACTTT | CASSDHRNSPLHF
TRBJ1-4 | . | TRBV7-9 | . | TGTGCCAGCAGCGGGAGAACTAATGAAAAACTGTTTTTT | CASSGRTNEKLFF
TRBJ2-1 | . | TRBV2 | TRBD2 | TGTGCCAGCAACCAAGTTAGCGGGGAGCAGTTCTTC | CASNQVSGEQFF
TRBJ2-7 | . | TRBV18 | . | TGTGCCAGCTCACCCCAAACCGGGACTTTTTTTGGGGAGCAGTACTTC | CASSPQTGTFFGEQYF
TRBJ2-7 | . | TRBV13 | TRBD1 | TGTGCCAGCTCCGGACAGGGCAACGAGCAGTACTTC | CASSGQGNEQYF
TRBJ1-1 | . | TRBV4-1 | TRBD1 | TGCGCCAGCAGAACCGACAGGGTGAACACTGAAGCTTTCTTT | CASRTDRVNTEAFF
TRBJ1-2 | . | TRBV11-1 | . | TGTGCCAGCAGCTCAACTGACAGGCCTAACTATGGCTACACCTTC | CASSSTDRPNYGYTF
TRBJ2-7 | . | TRBV5-1 | TRBD2 | TGCGCCAGCAGCTTGGAGGGGACTAGCGAGTTCGAGCAGTACTTC | CASSLEGTSEFEQYF
TRBJ1-3 | . | TRBV6-5 | TRBD1 | TGTGCCAGCAGTTACTCGGGACAGGGGGCAAACACCATATATTTT | CASSYSGQGANTIYF
TRBJ1-2 | . | TRBV30 | . | TGTGCCTGGAGTGTAAAGGGGCACGGCTACACCTTC | CAWSVKGHGYTF
TRBJ2-3 | . | TRBV3-1/TRBV3-2 | . | TGTGCCAGCAGCCCCTCGAGGGATACGCAGTATTTT | CASSPSRDTQYF
TRBJ1-5 | . | TRBV5-1 | . | TGCGCCAGCAGCTCACAGTTTAATCAGCCCCAGCATTTT | CASSSQFNQPQHF
TRBJ1-5 | . | TRBV10-3 | TRBD1 | TGTGCCATCAGTGATGGGACAGGGGCTCAGCCCCAGCATTTT | CAISDGTGAQPQHF
TRBJ1-1 | . | TRBV9 | TRBD1 | TGTGCCAGCAGCAGGGGACAGGGAGGAAGTGTGACCATGAACACTGAAGCTTTCTTT | CASSRGQGGSVTMNTEAFF
TRBJ1-1 | . | TRBV10-1 | . | TGCGCCAGCAGCTCTGAGGGGAACACTGAAGCTTTCTTT | CASSSEGNTEAFF
TRBJ1-3 | few | TRBV15 | . | TGTGCCACCAGCAGAGATGTGCGGGTCTTGGACACCATATATTTT | CATSRDVRVLDTIYF
TRBJ2-7 | . | TRBV18 | TRBD1 | TGTGCCAGCTCACCAACGACAGGGTACTACGAGCAGTACTTC | CASSPTTGYYEQYF
TRBJ2-3 | . | TRBV6-1 | . | TGTGCCAGCAGTGAAACAGACGGCGGGACCTCCGGAGATACGCAGTATTTT | CASSETDGGTSGDTQYF
TRBJ1-3 | . | TRBV4-1 | TRBD1 | TGCGCCAGCAGCCAAGCAAGCCCAGGGGGCTCTGGAAACACCATATATTTT | CASSQASPGGSGNTIYF
TRBJ2-5 | . | TRBV25-1 | . | TGTGCCAGCAGTGAATACGGGGAGACCCAGTACTTC | CASSEYGETQYF
TRBJ1-2 | . | TRBV19 | . | TGTGCCAGTAGTATAGCGGAGGCCAGGGGCTACACCTTC | CASSIAEARGYTF
TRBJ2-7 | . | TRBV21-1 | . | TGTGCCAGCAGCAAAGGCGAGGGGGCGCGGGAGCAGTACTTC | CASSKGEGAREQYF
TRBJ2-7 | . | TRBV5-4 | . | TGTGCCAGCAGCTTGCCCAGGGTGGTGTACGAGCAGTACTTC | CASSLPRVVYEQYF
TRBJ2-5 | . | TRBV7-9 | TRBD2 | TGTGCCAGCAGCCTTCGATCTAGCGGGGGGATGGAGACCCAGTACTTC | CASSLRSSGGMETQYF
TRBJ1-4 | . | TRBV27 | . | TGTGCCAGCAGTTTATTCTCAGGCACTAATGAAAAACTGTTTTTT | CASSLFSGTNEKLFF
TRBJ2-5 | . | TRBV6-5 | TRBD2 | TGTGCCAGCAAGGGAGGGTCTTATCAGTACTTC | CASKGGSYQYF
TRBJ2-7 | . | TRBV29-1 | TRBD1 | TGCAGCGTTGAAGTGGGGACAGGGGGCTACGAGCAGTACTTC | CSVEVGTGGYEQYF
TRBJ2-7 | . | TRBV10-3 | . | TGTGCCATCAGTGAGTCGGAGGGGGACAGTAGCTCCTACGAGCAGTACTTC | CAISESEGDSSSYEQYF
TRBJ1-1 | . | TRBV6-5 | . | TGTGCCAGCAGTTACTCCAGGGCGGGGACTGAAGCTTTCTTT | CASSYSRAGTEAFF
TRBJ1-5 | . | TRBV9 | . | TGTGCCAGCAGCGTAGGGGACAACAACAATCAGCCCCAGCATTTT | CASSVGDNNNQPQHF
TRBJ1-6 | . | TRBV25-1 | TRBD1 | TGTGCCAGCAGTGGGGACAGCTCCTATAATTCACCCCTCCACTTT | CASSGDSSYNSPLHF
TRBJ1-4 | . | TRBV29-1 | . | TGCAGCGTTGACAGGGATGAAAAACTGTTTTTT | CSVDRDEKLFF
TRBJ2-7 | few | TRBV7-5 | . | TGTGTCAGAAGTGAGGCCCGGGACAGGGCATCCTACGAGCAGTACTTC | CVRSEARDRASYEQYF
TRBJ1-4 | . | TRBV12-3/TRBV12-4 | TRBD1 | TGTGCCAGCAGCAGCTCGGGTGGCAGGGGGGTTTTT | CASSSSGGRGVF
TRBJ2-3 | . | TRBV15 | TRBD1 | TGTGCCACCAGCAGAGCTCAGGGGGCAGATACGCAGTATTTT | CATSRAQGADTQYF
TRBJ1-2 | . | TRBV30 | TRBD1 | TGTGCCTGGAGTTCAGGGGGCTCTAACTATGGCTACACCTTC | CAWSSGGSNYGYTF
TRBJ1-2 | once | TRBV6-4 | TRBD1 | TGTGCCAGCAGTCTACAACCCGGACAGGTCCCCTATGGCTACACCTTC | CASSLQPGQVPYGYTF
TRBJ2-7 | . | TRBV10-2 | . | TGCGCCAGCAAGTTGTTAGGTGGTTCAGGGGATTCCTACGAGCAGTACTTC | CASKLLGGSGDSYEQYF
TRBJ1-2 | . | TRBV7-3 | TRBD1 | TGTGCCAGCAGCTCCACAGGGGAAGGAGGCTACACCTTC | CASSSTGEGGYTF
TRBJ1-1 | . | TRBV12-5 | . | TGTGCTAGTGGTTTGACAGGGCGGACGACTGAAGCTTTCTTT | CASGLTGRTTEAFF